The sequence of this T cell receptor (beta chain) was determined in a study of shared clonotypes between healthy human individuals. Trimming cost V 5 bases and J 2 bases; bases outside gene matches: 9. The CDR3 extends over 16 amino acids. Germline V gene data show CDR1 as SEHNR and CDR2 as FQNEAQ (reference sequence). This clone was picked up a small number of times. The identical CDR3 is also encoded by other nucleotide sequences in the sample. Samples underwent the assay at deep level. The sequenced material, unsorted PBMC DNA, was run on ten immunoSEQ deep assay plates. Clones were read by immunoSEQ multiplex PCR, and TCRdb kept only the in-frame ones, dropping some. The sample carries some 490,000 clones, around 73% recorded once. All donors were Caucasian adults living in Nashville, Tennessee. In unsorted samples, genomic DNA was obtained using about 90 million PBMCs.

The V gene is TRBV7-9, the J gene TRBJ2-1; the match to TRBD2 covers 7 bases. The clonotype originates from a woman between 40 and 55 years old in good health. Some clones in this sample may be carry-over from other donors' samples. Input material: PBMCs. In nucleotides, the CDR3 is TGTGCCAGCAGCCCAAGGGGCGGGAGCGCCTACAATGAGCAGTTCTTC. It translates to CASSPRGGSAYNEQFF.